This note documents a single T cell receptor (beta chain) sequence. The antigen is not known. The sample belongs to a study of T cell repertoires in cytomegalovirus infection. TCRdb reprocessed the reads via MiXCR and lists one record per CDR3 protein. The sample holds around 130,000 distinct CDR3 sequences; around 25% are singletons and the top ten take roughly 35%. Deletions cut 5 bases from V and 5 bases from J, with 15 bases between. In germline, CDR1 is MGHDK, CDR2 SYGVNS. The CDR3 runs 14 residues. The chain is built from TRBV25-1 and TRBJ1-1; a weak D match, TRBD1 (5 bases). Sequenced sample: PBMCs, sequenced either directly or after in vitro stimulation (not recorded which). The clonotype originates from a human donor in good health (CMV status not recorded). Some clones in this sample may be carry-over from other donors' samples. CDR3 bases: TGTGCCAGCAGTTTGGAGGCTCGGGGGACTGAAGCTTTCTTT. Residues: CASSLEARGTEAFF.